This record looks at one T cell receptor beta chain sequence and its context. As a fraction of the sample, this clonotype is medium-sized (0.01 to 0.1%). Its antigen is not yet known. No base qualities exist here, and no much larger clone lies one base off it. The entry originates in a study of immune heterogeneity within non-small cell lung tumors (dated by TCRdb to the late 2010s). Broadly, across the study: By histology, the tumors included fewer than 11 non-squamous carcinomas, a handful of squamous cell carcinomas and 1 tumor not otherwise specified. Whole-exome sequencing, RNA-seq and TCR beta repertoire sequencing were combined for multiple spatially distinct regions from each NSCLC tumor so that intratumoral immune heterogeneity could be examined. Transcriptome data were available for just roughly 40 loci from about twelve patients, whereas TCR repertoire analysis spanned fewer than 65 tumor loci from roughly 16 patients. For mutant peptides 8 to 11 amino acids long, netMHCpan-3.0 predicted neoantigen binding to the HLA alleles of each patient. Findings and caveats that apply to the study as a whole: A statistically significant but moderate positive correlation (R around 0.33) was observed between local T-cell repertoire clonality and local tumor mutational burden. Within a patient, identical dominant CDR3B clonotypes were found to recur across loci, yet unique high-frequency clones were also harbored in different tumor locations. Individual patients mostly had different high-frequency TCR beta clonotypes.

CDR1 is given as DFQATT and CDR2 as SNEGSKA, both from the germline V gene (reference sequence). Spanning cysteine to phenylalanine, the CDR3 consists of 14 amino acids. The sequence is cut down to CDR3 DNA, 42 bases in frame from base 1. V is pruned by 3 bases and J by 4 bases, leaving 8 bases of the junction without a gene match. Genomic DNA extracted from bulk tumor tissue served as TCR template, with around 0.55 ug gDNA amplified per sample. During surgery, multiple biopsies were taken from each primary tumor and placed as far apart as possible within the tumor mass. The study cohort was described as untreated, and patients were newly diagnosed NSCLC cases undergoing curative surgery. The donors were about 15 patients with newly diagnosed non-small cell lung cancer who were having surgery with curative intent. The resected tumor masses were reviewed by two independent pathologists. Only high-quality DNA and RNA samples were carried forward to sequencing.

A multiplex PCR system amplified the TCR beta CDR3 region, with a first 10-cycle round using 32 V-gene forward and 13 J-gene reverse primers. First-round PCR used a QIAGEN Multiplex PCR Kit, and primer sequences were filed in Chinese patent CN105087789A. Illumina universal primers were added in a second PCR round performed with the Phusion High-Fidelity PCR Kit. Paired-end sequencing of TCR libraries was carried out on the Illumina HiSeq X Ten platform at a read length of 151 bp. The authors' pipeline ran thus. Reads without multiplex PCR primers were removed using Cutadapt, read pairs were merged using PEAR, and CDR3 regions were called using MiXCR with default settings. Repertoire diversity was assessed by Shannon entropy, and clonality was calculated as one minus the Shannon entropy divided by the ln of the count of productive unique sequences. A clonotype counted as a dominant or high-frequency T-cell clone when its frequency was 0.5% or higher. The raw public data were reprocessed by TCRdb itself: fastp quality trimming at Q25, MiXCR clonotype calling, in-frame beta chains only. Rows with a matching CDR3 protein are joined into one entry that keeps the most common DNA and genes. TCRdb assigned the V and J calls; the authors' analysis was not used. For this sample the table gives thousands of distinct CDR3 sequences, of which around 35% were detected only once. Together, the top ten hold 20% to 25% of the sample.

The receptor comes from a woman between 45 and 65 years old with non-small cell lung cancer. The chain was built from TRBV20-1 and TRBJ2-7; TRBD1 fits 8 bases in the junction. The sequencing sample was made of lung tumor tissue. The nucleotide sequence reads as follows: TGCAGTGCTAGCGGACAGGGAAGGTCGTACGAGCAGTACTTC. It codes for CSASGQGRSYEQYF.